These 26 T cell receptor beta chains originate from one sample sequenced in a study of T cell responses to AZD1222 COVID-19 vaccine. Here immunoSEQ multiplex PCR was the method, and the copy in TCRdb shows in-frame clones only, minus some. Of under 150,000 clones in the sample, about 93% were seen once. Here the sequenced sample was peripheral blood, taken on day 0 of AZD1222 vaccination. The receptors originated from an adult in good health.

The chain joins TRBV2 to TRBJ2-1, with 9 bases matching TRBD2. This CDR3 is built from 14 residues. Trimming removed 5 bases from V and 6 bases from J; junction bases left unmatched: 5. Germline CDR1 SNHLY, CDR2 FYNNEI. The chain's CDR3 is CASSPGLAFNEQFF. The CDR3 DNA reads as TGTGCCAGCAGTCCGGGACTAGCCTTCAATGAGCAGTTCTTC.

The chain links TRBV6-2 or TRBV6-3 to TRBJ2-7, with 7 nucleotides matching TRBD1. The V gene's germline CDR1 is MNHEY and CDR2 SVGEGT. The CDR3 runs 15 residues. V was pared by 2 bases and J by 1 base, with 5 bases of the junction left unmatched. This chain's CDR3 is CASSYRGTVSYEQYF. In DNA, the CDR3 is TGTGCCAGCAGTTACAGGGGGACAGTTTCCTACGAGCAGTACTTC.

The chain carries TRBV18 and TRBJ2-7, with 8 bases that match TRBD1. This CDR3 comprises 13 residues. Germline V gene lookup returns CDR1 KGHSH and CDR2 LQKENI. The V and J ends lost 0 bases and 6 bases, in that order; junction bases with no gene match: 1. As DNA, the CDR3 is TGTGCCAGCTCACCACCTGGGACAGGCGAGCAGTACTTC. Residues: CASSPPGTGEQYF.

The chain recombines TRBV19 with TRBJ2-3; D might be TRBD2 (5 bases). Germline V lookup: CDR1 LNHDA, CDR2 SQIVND (reference sequence). Trimming stripped 3 bases from V and 3 bases from J, with 10 bases between. CDR3 size: 14 residues. The CDR3 sequence: CASSIREGTDTQYF. DNA for the CDR3: TGTGCCAGTAGTATCCGGGAAGGGACAGATACGCAGTATTTT.

This clone was counted a few times. The chain carries TRBV7-8 and TRBJ1-1, with D tentatively TRBD1 (5 bases). CDR3 length: 13 residues. V lost 5 bases and J 3 bases, leaving 10 bases between the germline ends. The germline V gene encodes CDR1 SGHVS and CDR2 FQNEAQ. The CDR3 is CASSASGHTEAFF. CDR3 in DNA: TGTGCCAGCAGCGCCTCGGGGCACACTGAAGCTTTCTTT.

V and J are TRBV12-3 or TRBV12-4 and TRBJ1-4; tentatively, D is TRBD1 (6 bases). This CDR3 comprises 13 residues. V gave up 4 bases and J gave up 8 bases, with 11 bases separating them. DNA for the CDR3: TGTGCCAGCAGTTCGGGGGGGCAGGAAAAACTGTTTTTT. Protein sequence: CASSSGGQEKLFF.

V usage is TRBV19 and J usage is TRBJ1-4; 11 positions match TRBD1. Germline CDR1 reads LNHDA; CDR2 reads SQIVND (reference sequence). This CDR3 has 19 residues. With V trimmed by 4 bases and J by 1 base, 11 bases remained unmatched. In nucleotides, the CDR3 is TGTGCCAGTAGTACGGGACAGGGGGGCCTACACGGAACTAATGAAAAACTGTTTTTT. As protein: CASSTGQGGLHGTNEKLFF.

V gene TRBV20-1 combines with J gene TRBJ2-7; D gene unclear. This CDR3 has 13 amino acids. The germline V and J ends were trimmed by 3 bases and 2 bases, with 11 bases remaining between them. From germline, CDR1 is DFQATT and CDR2 SNEGSKA (reference sequence). The CDR3 sequence is CSASGPGPYEQYF. DNA for the CDR3: TGCAGTGCTAGTGGCCCGGGTCCCTACGAGCAGTACTTC.

The J gene is TRBJ1-4, the V gene TRBV2; D is ambiguous. CDR1 and CDR2 (germline): SNHLY, FYNNEI. With 3 bases removed from V and 7 bases from J, the gap between germline ends came to 12 bases. The CDR3 length is 14 residues. The CDR3 DNA reads TGTGCCAGCAGTGAGTCTACCTCTGGTGAAAAACTGTTTTTT. Its translation: CASSESTSGEKLFF.

The chain uses TRBV9 and TRBJ2-2, with TRBD1 identical over 9 bases. CDR1 SGDLS and CDR2 YYNGEE come from the germline V gene. V dropped 1 base and J dropped 1; count of bases not matched to a gene: 8. The CDR3 extends over 18 amino acids. The CDR3: CASSVPGQGMENTGELFF. CDR3 nucleotides: TGTGCCAGCAGCGTACCGGGACAGGGTATGGAGAACACCGGGGAGCTGTTTTTT.

This chain joins TRBV3-1 (or the pseudogene TRBV3-2) and TRBJ1-3; D gene uncertain. From germline, CDR1 is LGHDT and CDR2 YNNKEL (reference sequence). The CDR3 length is 14 residues. Trimming took off 7 bases at V and 2 bases at J, with 12 bases between the two ends. The CDR3 bases are TGTGCCAGCAAATCGGGGTCAGCTGGAAACACCATATATTTT. Translating gives CASKSGSAGNTIYF.

The genes are TRBV9 and TRBJ1-6; no reliable D call. Per germline, CDR1 SGDLS and CDR2 YYNGEE. V was cut by 4 bases and J by 8 bases, with 13 bases left in between. The CDR3 consists of 14 residues. The CDR3: CASSRKGVDSPLHF. DNA for the CDR3: TGTGCCAGCAGCCGAAAGGGTGTGGATTCACCCCTCCACTTT.

This chain links TRBV5-6 with TRBJ2-5; D may be TRBD1 (5 bases). CDR1 SGHDT and CDR2 YYEEEE come from the germline V gene. CDR3 size: 16 residues. V dropped 3 bases and J dropped 0 bases, with 15 bases sitting between them. The CDR3 DNA reads TGTGCCAGCAGCTCTTACAGGAGATCTAACCAAGAGACCCAGTACTTC. Translating it yields CASSSYRRSNQETQYF.

The chain joins TRBV5-4 to TRBJ2-5, with TRBD2 identical over 8 bases. This CDR3 is built from 15 residues. Trimming at V came to 4 bases and at J to 5 bases, leaving 10 bases not matched to a gene. Germline assignment: CDR1 SGHNT and CDR2 YYREEE (reference sequence). CDR3 loop: CASSGAGRDGETQYF. DNA for the CDR3: TGTGCCAGCAGCGGCGCCGGGAGGGACGGGGAGACCCAGTACTTC. Combining the CDR3 with reference TRBV5-4 and TRBJ2-5 gives the whole variable domain ETGVTQSPTHLIKTRGQQVTLRCSSQSGHNTVSWYQQALGQGPQFIFQYYREEENGRGNFPPRFSGLQFPNYSSELNVNALELDDSALYLCASSGAGRDGETQYFGPGTRLLVL.

The V call is TRBV5-8, the J call TRBJ1-5; tentative D call: TRBD1 (5 bases). Per the germline V gene, CDR1 is SGHTS and CDR2 is YDEGEE. V lost 4 bases and J 5 bases, leaving 10 bases between the germline ends. This CDR3 is built from 13 residues. CDR3 amino acids: CASSVQEDQPQHF. CDR3 nucleotides: TGTGCCAGCAGCGTACAGGAGGATCAGCCCCAGCATTTT.

CDR3 sequence (DNA): TGTGCCAGCAGCCCACGGGGGGGGCACTACAATGAGCAGTTCTTC. Translating gives CASSPRGGHYNEQFF. This chain joins TRBV7-9 and TRBJ2-1, with 8 positions matching TRBD2. J lost 3 bases, V lost 5 bases, and 6 bases had no gene match. The CDR3 covers 15 residues. CDR1 and CDR2 (germline): SEHNR, FQNEAQ (reference sequence).

The chain is built from TRBV5-6 and TRBJ2-7; D is uncertain. Germline V lookup: CDR1 SGHDT, CDR2 YYEEEE. V lost 0 bases and J 6 bases, leaving 13 bases between the germline ends. The length of the CDR3 is 14 residues. CDR3 in amino acids: CASSLVDQHLEQYF. In DNA, the CDR3 is TGTGCCAGCAGCTTGGTAGACCAGCACCTCGAGCAGTACTTC.

CDR3 sequence (DNA): TGTGCCAGCCGACCGGGACACACCTTATCCGGGGAGCTGTTTTTT. It yields the protein CASRPGHTLSGELFF. This chain links TRBV6-4 with TRBJ2-2, with a weak D call TRBD1 (6 bases). This CDR3 is built from 15 residues. V shed 8 bases and J shed 6 bases, with 19 bases lying between them. The germline V gene encodes CDR1 MRHNA and CDR2 SNTAGT.

The chain joins TRBV18 to TRBJ1-5; 8 nucleotides agree with TRBD1. Germline CDR1 KGHSH, CDR2 LQKENI. V gave up 2 bases and J gave up 6 bases; unmatched junction bases: 6. This CDR3 region has 15 residues. The CDR3 region is CASSPYDRGGQPQHF. CDR3 sequence (DNA): TGTGCCAGCTCACCATACGACAGGGGAGGTCAGCCCCAGCATTTT.

The V and J genes are TRBV6-5 and TRBJ1-4, with D uncertain. CDR3 length: 15 amino acids. Germline V lookup: CDR1 MNHEY, CDR2 SVGAGI. Trimming pared 0 bases from V and 0 bases from J, leaving 5 bases between. CDR3 in amino acids: CASSYSAATNEKLFF. DNA for the CDR3: TGTGCCAGCAGTTACTCGGCAGCAACTAATGAAAAACTGTTTTTT.

The chain carries TRBV12-3 or TRBV12-4 and TRBJ1-1, with D maybe TRBD1 (5 bases). The CDR3 consists of 13 residues. The V gene lost 4 bases and the J gene lost 8 bases, with 14 bases spanning the gap. CDR3 nucleotide sequence: TGTGCCAGCAGTTCCAACCCGGGGGTCGAAGCTTTCTTT. Translated: CASSSNPGVEAFF.

V is TRBV25-1 and J is TRBJ1-2, with TRBD1 matching over 7 bases. The germline V gene encodes CDR1 MGHDK and CDR2 SYGVNS. CDR3 length equals 15 residues. Unmatched junction bases numbered 9, after V lost 0 bases and J lost 8 bases. CDR3 loop: CASSEYQGGGGGYTF. CDR3 nucleotides: TGTGCCAGCAGTGAATATCAAGGAGGGGGCGGCGGCTACACCTTC.

The gene calls are TRBV9 and TRBJ1-2, with 8 positions matching TRBD1. This CDR3 is 14 amino acids long. Unmatched junction bases numbered 3, after V lost 4 bases and J lost 1 base. The germline gives CDR1 SGDLS, CDR2 YYNGEE. The CDR3 here is CASSRDRGNYGYTF. CDR3 coding DNA: TGTGCCAGCAGCCGAGACAGGGGTAACTATGGCTACACCTTC.

This chain connects TRBV5-1 to TRBJ2-7, with 11 bases matching TRBD1. V shed 4 bases and J 4 bases; nucleotides not matched to a gene: 10. The CDR3 totals 16 residues. Looked up from germline, CDR1 is SGHRS and CDR2 is YFSETQ. The CDR3 reads CASSLNPGTGGYEQYF. CDR3 in DNA: TGCGCCAGCAGCCTCAACCCCGGGACAGGGGGGTACGAGCAGTACTTC.

On this clone: The junction departs from germline at one end; a sequencing error may be responsible. V and J are TRBV11-3 and TRBJ2-7, with a weak D call TRBD2 (5 bases). The CDR3 loop spans 13 amino acids. Germline CDR1 and CDR2: SGHNT and YENEEA. CDR3 sequence (DNA): TGTGCCAGCAGCCTAGAAGCGGAATTGGAGCAGTACTTC. This gives the protein CASSLEAELEQYF.

V and J are TRBV11-2 and TRBJ2-7; unclear D gene. The CDR3 contains 13 residues. Per germline, CDR1 SGHAT and CDR2 FQNNGV. V was pared by 10 bases and J by 2 bases, with 15 bases between. The CDR3 coding sequence is TGTGCCACCGGGCCGGATAGGACCTACGAGCAGTACTTC. Translated, it gives CATGPDRTYEQYF. Complete variable domain (other parts from reference TRBV11-2 and TRBJ2-7): EAGVAQSPRYKIIEKRQSVAFWCNPISGHATLYWYQQILGQGPKLLIQFQNNGVVDDSQLPKDRFSAERLKGVDSTLKIQPAKLEDSAVYLCATGPDRTYEQYFGPGTRLTVT.